Listed here are 2 T cell receptor beta chains from one sample, sequenced in a study of graft-versus-host responses after intestinal transplantation. No antigen is known for these receptors. Sequencing used immunoSEQ multiplex PCR; TCRdb keeps in-frame clones, though not all of them. The table shows 55,000 to 75,000 clones, with about 80% occurring only once. The starting material was unstimulated CD4+ T cells sorted from spleen or lymph node cells, obtained before transplant. Every receptor here comes from a human donor who was the organ donor for an intestinal transplant.

The sample holds one count of this clone. The CDR3 loop reads CASSRTGTGQETQYF. The CDR3 nucleotides are TGTGCCAGCTCACGAACCGGGACAGGACAAGAGACCCAGTACTTC. The gene calls are TRBV18 and TRBJ2-5; TRBD1 agrees at 8 bases. V lost 4 bases to trimming and J lost 2 bases; unmatched junction nucleotides: 6. Germline loops: CDR1 KGHSH, CDR2 LQKENI. The CDR3 contains 15 residues.

The rearrangement uses TRBV18 and TRBJ2-2; TRBD2 agrees at 9 bases. CDR1 is KGHSH, CDR2 LQKENI, per germline. The CDR3 is 14 residues long. The junction had 3 bases not matched to a gene; V was cut back by 3 bases and J by 7 bases. DNA for the CDR3: TGTGCCAGCTCACCGCGGGGGGGCGACGGGGAGCTGTTTTTT. It translates to CASSPRGGDGELFF.